The rows below give T cell receptor beta chains drawn from one sample of a study of shared clonotypes between healthy human individuals. The repertoire was sequenced with immunoSEQ multiplex PCR; TCRdb's copy has only in-frame clones and lacks some. The sample has over 850,000 clones, around 82% seen once; the top ten hold 0.55% to 0.7%. The sample consisted of memory CD4+ T cells from PBMCs. The receptor set was obtained from a man younger than 35 in good health. Some clones in this sample may be carry-over from other donors' samples. Each CDR3 is given with its conserved first and last residue. Fields, in order: D gene, clone size, J gene, V gene, CDR3 DNA, CDR3 protein. The D gene is left open where the match is weak. Rows give clone size only sometimes, using once, few, many, or a class for an expanded clone.

>TRBD2|NA|TRBJ2-1|TRBV7-8
TGTGCCAGCAGCTTTAGCGGGAGTCAGTTCTTC
CASSFSGSQFF
>TRBD1|NA|TRBJ1-4|TRBV2
TGTGCCAGCAGTGAAGGAGTGTGGCAGGGGGCGAAACTGTTTTTT
CASSEGVWQGAKLFF
>NA|many|TRBJ1-1|TRBV5-1
TGCGCCAGCAGCTTGGGACGAGTGGGGAGAGCTGAAGCTTTCTTT
CASSLGRVGRAEAFF
>NA|NA|TRBJ2-5|TRBV30
TGTGCCTGGAGCTTCGGCGGAGAGACCCAGTACTTC
CAWSFGGETQYF
>TRBD1|NA|TRBJ2-3|TRBV6-1
TGTGCCAGCAGTGAGAGGACAGGGGGCACAGATACGCAGTATTTT
CASSERTGGTDTQYF
>NA|NA|TRBJ2-7|TRBV30
TGTGCCTGGGGGGGTATGGACGAGCAGTACTTC
CAWGGMDEQYF
>NA|NA|TRBJ2-5|TRBV6-5
TGTGCCAGCAGTTATGGGCAGACCCAGTACTTC
CASSYGQTQYF
>TRBD2|NA|TRBJ2-2|TRBV2
TGTGCCAGCAGCCCAGCGGGAGCTCCCACCGGGGAGCTGTTTTTT
CASSPAGAPTGELFF
>NA|NA|TRBJ2-5|TRBV5-1
TGCGCCAGCAGCTTGTACGGCAGGGAGGTAGAGACCCAGTACTTC
CASSLYGREVETQYF
>TRBD2|NA|TRBJ2-5|TRBV6-6
TGTGCCAGCAGCACCGGGACTAGCGGGAGTAGTGAGACCCAGTACTTC
CASSTGTSGSSETQYF
>TRBD1|NA|TRBJ1-2|TRBV7-9
TGTGCCAGCAGCCCTCGCACAGGGGGAACCTATGGCTACACCTTC
CASSPRTGGTYGYTF
>NA|NA|TRBJ2-1|TRBV15
TGTGCCACCAGCAGAGACGTAGGGGCGGGCAATGAGCAGTTCTTC
CATSRDVGAGNEQFF
>TRBD1|once|TRBJ2-7|TRBV7-9
TGTGCCAGCAGCTTAGGGGACAGGGGTGGCCACGAGCAGTACTTC
CASSLGDRGGHEQYF
>NA|NA|TRBJ2-2|TRBV28
TGTGCCAGCAGTTTCAACTTTGCCGGGGAGCTGTTTTTT
CASSFNFAGELFF
>NA|NA|TRBJ1-5|TRBV7-9
TGTGCCAGCAGCGCCGGGACATACTCCACTCAGCCCCAGCATTTT
CASSAGTYSTQPQHF
>TRBD1|NA|TRBJ1-3|TRBV7-9
TGTGCCAGCAGCGTGACAGGGGGCTCTGGAAACACCATATATTTT
CASSVTGGSGNTIYF
>NA|NA|TRBJ2-7|TRBV28
TGTGCCAGCAGTCTGGGACGGAGCTCCTACGAGCAGTACTTC
CASSLGRSSYEQYF
>NA|NA|TRBJ1-1|TRBV29-1
TGCAGCTTCTTCCTCATGGGCAACACTGAAGCTTTCTTT
CSFFLMGNTEAFF
>NA|NA|TRBJ2-5|TRBV18
TGTGCCAGCTCACCAAATCAGGGCGGGGACGAGACCCAGTACTTC
CASSPNQGGDETQYF
>TRBD1|once|TRBJ1-4|TRBV14
TGTACCAGCAGCCAAGATTCGCGCGGGACAGGCGTTAATGAAAAACTGTTTTTT
CTSSQDSRGTGVNEKLFF
>TRBD2|NA|TRBJ2-1|TRBV7-9
TGTGCCAGCAGCAAGGGACTAGCGGCCTCCTACAATGAGCAGTTCTTC
CASSKGLAASYNEQFF
>NA|few|TRBJ2-5|TRBV5-4
TGTGCCAGCAGCTTGGATCGGCAAATAATCCAAGAGACCCAGTACTTC
CASSLDRQIIQETQYF
>NA|NA|TRBJ1-2|TRBV14
TGTGCCAGCAGCCAAGATTTTGGATTAGGCTACACCTTC
CASSQDFGLGYTF
>NA|NA|TRBJ1-2|TRBV7-2
TGTGCCAGCAGCACCCTATCCGGGACAAGGAGATATGGCTACACCTTC
CASSTLSGTRRYGYTF